The TCR beta chain under discussion was sequenced for a study of T cell changes during pregnancy in multiple sclerosis. The V gene's germline CDR1 is LNHDA and CDR2 SQIVND (reference sequence). This CDR3 is built from 13 residues. The ends were cut back, 7 bases at V and 4 bases at J, with 11 bases in the middle. The assay was immunoSEQ multiplex PCR, and TCRdb's table has in-frame clones only and misses some. Of 35,000 to 45,000 clones listed, approximately 90% are singletons. The J gene is TRBJ1-5, the V gene TRBV19, with D possibly matching TRBD1 (5 bases). The sample was CD4+ T cells from peripheral blood mononuclear cells, taken in the third trimester of pregnancy. The sequence was collected from a female donor with multiple sclerosis, enrolled in a pregnancy study. CDR3 region: CASTNRNNQPQHF. CDR3 coding DNA: TGTGCCAGTACTAACAGGAATAATCAGCCCCAGCATTTT.